The next 29 T cell receptor beta chains were all read from a single sample in a study of identical twins. Each CDR3 protein gets one entry after TCRdb re-called the 5' RACE reads with MiXCR. The sample records under 350,000 distinct CDR3 sequences, 8.5% to 9.5% being singletons. These same records also appear under a second study, on yellow fever vaccine responses in identical twins.

The sequencing input was CD8+ T cells sorted from blood. The receptors originated from a woman younger than 30 in good health.

This clonotype appeared a few times. V is TRBV29-1 and J is TRBJ1-2; TRBD1 matches at 7 bases. The CDR3 is made up of 13 amino acids. The junction had 5 bases not matched to a gene; V was cut back by 3 bases and J by 4 bases. The germline V gene encodes CDR1 SQVTM and CDR2 ANQGSEA. Here the CDR3 reads CSVEVEGAYGYTF. In nucleotides, the CDR3 is TGCAGCGTTGAGGTGGAGGGGGCCTATGGCTACACCTTC.

The gene calls are TRBV4-1 and TRBJ2-1, with 9 nucleotides matching TRBD1. CDR1 MGHRA and CDR2 YSYEKL come from the germline V gene. The V and J ends lost 3 bases and 7 bases, in that order; junction bases with no gene match: 4. The length of the CDR3 is 14 residues. The CDR3 bases are TGCGCCAGCAGCCACCCCGGGACAGGGAATGAGCAGTTCTTC. Its protein product is CASSHPGTGNEQFF.

This chain uses TRBV9 with TRBJ2-3; 13 positions match TRBD2. The CDR3 consists of 18 residues. V shed 4 bases and J 2 bases; nucleotides not matched to a gene: 10. CDR1 and CDR2 from the germline V gene are SGDLS and YYNGEE. The CDR3 sequence: CASSQTSGGIDLTDTQYF. In nucleotides, the CDR3 is TGTGCCAGCAGCCAGACTAGCGGGGGGATCGACCTCACAGATACGCAGTATTTT.

The chain links TRBV7-9 to TRBJ2-5, with TRBD2 identical over 7 bases. The CDR3 has 13 residues. V lost 5 bases and J lost 5; bases outside the gene matches: 5. Germline-derived CDR1 and CDR2 are SEHNR and FQNEAQ (reference sequence). The CDR3 region has the DNA TGTGCCAGCAGCCCTGGACTAGTCGAGACCCAGTACTTC. Protein product: CASSPGLVETQYF.

This clonotype showed up many times. The V and J genes are TRBV29-1 and TRBJ2-2; maybe TRBD1 (5 bases). Trimming left V 4 bases short and J 2 bases short, with 8 bases between. The CDR3 sequence is 13 residues long. From germline, CDR1 is SQVTM and CDR2 ANQGSEA. Written as DNA, the CDR3 is TGCAGCGTTGTAGGGGCCAACACCGGGGAGCTGTTTTTT. Protein: CSVVGANTGELFF.

This clonotype was observed a handful of times. The chain combines TRBV28 with TRBJ2-7, with 9 bases lining up with TRBD2. The V gene end was trimmed by 10 bases and the J gene end by 2 bases; junction bases not matched to a gene: 9. The CDR3 spans 14 residues. Germline lookup yields CDR1 MDHEN and CDR2 SYDVKM. CDR3 sequence reads: CATEILAGPYEQYF. CDR3 nucleotide sequence: TGTGCCACCGAGATTCTAGCGGGGCCCTACGAGCAGTACTTC. The variable domain in full, completed from reference TRBV28 and TRBJ2-7, reads DVKVTQSSRYLVKRTGEKVFLECVQDMDHENMFWYRQDPGLGLRLIYFSYDVKMKEKGDIPEGYSVSREKKERFSLILESASTNQTSMYLCATEILAGPYEQYFGPGTRLTVT.

This clonotype showed up just a few times. The chain carries TRBV4-3 and TRBJ2-5; D perhaps matches TRBD2 (6 bases). This CDR3 is 14 amino acids long. Germline-derived CDR1 and CDR2 are LGHNA and YSLEER. Trimming left V 4 bases short and J 4 bases short, with 13 bases between. CDR3 bases: TGCGCCAGCAGCCTGAGGGACTCCAGAGAGACCCAGTACTTC. It codes for CASSLRDSRETQYF.

In regard to this clonotype: One end of the junction is discordant with germline, which a read error may explain. This chain uses TRBV13 with TRBJ2-3; possibly TRBD1 for D (6 bases). Germline CDR1 reads PRHDT; CDR2 reads FYEKMQ (reference sequence). The CDR3 runs to 18 residues. CDR3 sequence (DNA): TGTGCCTGCAGCTTCGTCGGTTTGGGGGCCGGGTCCACAGATACGCAGTATTTT. Amino acid sequence: CACSFVGLGAGSTDTQYF.

The table lists this clonotype with a few counts. This chain connects TRBV20-1 to TRBJ2-4; D might be TRBD2 (6 bases). The CDR3 loop spans 18 amino acids. Trimming shortened V by 6 bases and J by 0 bases, and 24 bases separated the two germline ends. Germline V gene lookup returns CDR1 DFQATT and CDR2 SNEGSKA (reference sequence). The CDR3 is CSAGERPSGFLAKNIQYF. In DNA, the CDR3 is TGCAGTGCGGGGGAGAGGCCCAGCGGGTTCCTAGCCAAAAACATTCAGTACTTC.

This clonotype was observed a handful of times. The V call is TRBV7-3, the J call TRBJ2-1; 10 positions agree with TRBD2. CDR1 is SGHTA and CDR2 is FQGTGA in the germline V gene. The CDR3 consists of 15 residues. Unmatched junction bases numbered 3, after V lost 4 bases and J lost 3 bases. CDR3 region: CASSSQRGGYNEQFF. CDR3 bases: TGTGCCAGCAGCTCCCAGCGGGGGGGCTACAATGAGCAGTTCTTC.

This clonotype occurred many times. The J gene is TRBJ2-1, the V gene TRBV27; D may be TRBD2 (6 bases). Germline assignment: CDR1 MNHEY and CDR2 SMNVEV (reference sequence). The CDR3 runs to 15 residues. V was shortened by 2 bases and J by 2 bases, with 10 bases between the two germline ends. The CDR3 sequence: CASSLVRTTYNEQFF. The CDR3 DNA follows: TGTGCCAGCAGTTTAGTTCGGACTACCTACAATGAGCAGTTCTTC.

This clonotype showed up just a few times. The chain carries TRBV18 and TRBJ2-5, with D perhaps given as TRBD1 or TRBD2 (5 bases each). V shed 3 bases and J shed 0 bases, with 11 bases lying between them. This CDR3 is 15 amino acids long. Per the germline V gene, CDR1 is KGHSH and CDR2 is LQKENI. CDR3 bases: TGTGCCAGCTCACCCTCGGGGACGGACCAAGAGACCCAGTACTTC. It yields the protein CASSPSGTDQETQYF.

This clonotype was seen repeatedly, ten times or more. The chain links TRBV6-4 to TRBJ2-7; a possible D gene is TRBD1 (6 bases). V lost 6 bases and J lost 1, with 10 bases in between. Germline V gene data show CDR1 as MRHNA and CDR2 as SNTAGT. This CDR3 spans 13 amino acids. CDR3 DNA: TGTGCCAGCAGGTACAGGGTTTCCTACGAGCAGTACTTC. Its protein product is CASRYRVSYEQYF.

This clonotype was counted ten times or more. V gene TRBV29-1 combines with J gene TRBJ1-2, with D hard to call. Trimming stripped 2 bases from V and 0 bases from J, with 1 base between. CDR1 SQVTM and CDR2 ANQGSEA come from the germline V gene. This CDR3 has 11 amino acids. The CDR3 reads CSVETNYGYTF. The CDR3 bases are TGCAGCGTTGAAACTAACTATGGCTACACCTTC.

The chain couples TRBV6-5 to TRBJ1-2; no reliable D call. This CDR3 is built from 15 residues. CDR1 is MNHEY and CDR2 is SVGAGI in the germline V gene. Between the trimmed V and J ends, which lost 2 bases and 1 base, there was a span of 11 bases. CDR3 sequence reads: CASSYGSSSNYGYTF. CDR3 nucleotide sequence: TGTGCCAGCAGTTACGGCTCGTCCAGTAACTATGGCTACACCTTC.

This clonotype was picked up many times. V and J are TRBV27 and TRBJ2-1, with 14 bases lining up with TRBD2. The trim removed 3 bases at V and 8 bases at J, leaving 6 bases unmatched. Germline V lookup: CDR1 MNHEY, CDR2 SMNVEV (reference sequence). This CDR3 has 16 amino acids. The CDR3 loop is CASSFRLAGGQDEQFF. DNA for the CDR3: TGTGCCAGCAGTTTCCGACTAGCGGGGGGGCAAGATGAGCAGTTCTTC.

This clonotype was recorded at least ten times. V usage is TRBV20-1 and J usage is TRBJ2-7, with D perhaps TRBD1 (5 bases). This CDR3 comprises 14 residues. V was trimmed by 0 bases and J by 6 bases, leaving 15 bases between them. Germline-derived CDR1 and CDR2 are DFQATT and SNEGSKA (reference sequence). CDR3 sequence reads: CSARDGDQGSEQYF. In DNA form, the CDR3 reads TGCAGTGCTAGAGATGGAGACCAGGGAAGCGAGCAGTACTTC.

This sequence joins TRBV27 and TRBJ2-3; the D is unclear. The CDR3 is made up of 13 amino acids. V gave up 2 bases and J gave up 1 base, with 4 bases separating them. CDR1 is MNHEY, CDR2 SMNVEV, per germline (reference sequence). The CDR3, as DNA: TGTGCCAGCAGTTTAACCCGCACAGATACGCAGTATTTT. Residues: CASSLTRTDTQYF.

This clonotype was found many times. The chain combines TRBV6-2 or TRBV6-3 with TRBJ2-7; D uncertain. V was shortened by 5 bases and J by 3 bases, with 8 bases between the two germline ends. The CDR3 totals 12 residues. Looked up from germline, CDR1 is MNHEY and CDR2 is SVGEGT. The CDR3 nucleotides are TGTGCCAGCAGTCCGGACGACTACGAGCAGTACTTC. This translates into CASSPDDYEQYF.

This clonotype occurred many times. The chain links TRBV27 to TRBJ2-3; D is undetermined. Trimming removed 1 base from V and 3 bases from J, with 8 bases in between. The CDR3 is 14 residues long. The V gene's germline CDR1 is MNHEY and CDR2 SMNVEV (reference sequence). The CDR3 sequence: CASSLWSNTDTQYF. CDR3 coding DNA: TGTGCCAGCAGTTTATGGAGCAATACAGATACGCAGTATTTT.

This clonotype was observed a few times. The chain combines TRBV20-1 with TRBJ2-2; D is uncertain. The V end lost 7 bases, the J end lost 1 base, and 10 bases lay between the germline ends. The CDR3 has 13 amino acids. The germline V gene has CDR1 DFQATT and CDR2 SNEGSKA (reference sequence). The DNA of the CDR3 is TGCAGTGTGACCAGGAGGAACACCGGGGAGCTGTTTTTT. Translation: CSVTRRNTGELFF.

Ten or more counts support this clonotype. The V call is TRBV4-1, the J call TRBJ2-7; D is possibly TRBD2 (6 bases). The CDR3 sequence is 15 residues long. V gave up 1 base and J gave up 1 base, with 11 bases separating them. CDR1 and CDR2 (germline): MGHRA, YSYEKL. The CDR3 nucleotides read TGCGCCAGCAGCCAAGTGGGGGGAGCATCCTACGAGCAGTACTTC. It translates to CASSQVGGASYEQYF.

The chain couples TRBV30 to TRBJ2-1; TRBD2 matches 8 bases. The germline V gene encodes CDR1 GTSNPN and CDR2 SVGIG (reference sequence). V dropped 4 bases and J dropped 5; count of bases not matched to a gene: 7. The CDR3 covers 14 residues. The DNA of the CDR3 is TGTGCCTGGACCGGGGGGGGGGATAACAATGAGCAGTTCTTC. Protein product: CAWTGGGDNNEQFF.

The sample holds many counts of this clonotype. V usage is TRBV29-1 and J usage is TRBJ2-7, with D perhaps TRBD1 or TRBD2 (5 bases each). V was trimmed by 2 bases and J by 1 base, leaving 12 bases between them. The length of the CDR3 is 14 residues. CDR1 and CDR2 (germline): SQVTM, ANQGSEA. The CDR3 region is CSVELGVSSYEQYF. The CDR3 DNA reads TGCAGCGTTGAATTGGGGGTTTCTTCCTACGAGCAGTACTTC.

This clonotype has a handful of counts. The chain links TRBV7-9 to TRBJ2-7, with D possibly being TRBD1 (6 bases). In germline, CDR1 is SEHNR, CDR2 FQNEAQ (reference sequence). The length of the CDR3 is 13 residues. V was clipped by 4 bases and J by 4 bases, with 11 bases between them. The CDR3 sequence: CASSSRGQYEQYF. The CDR3 region has the DNA TGTGCCAGCAGCTCTAGAGGACAGTACGAGCAGTACTTC.

CDR3 bases: TGTGCCAGCAAGGATGGGACTAGCGGGGGCTGGGAGACCCAGTACTTC. It translates to CASKDGTSGGWETQYF. The V and J genes are TRBV2 and TRBJ2-5; the match to TRBD2 covers 14 bases. V shed 7 bases and J 5 bases; nucleotides not matched to a gene: 9. In germline, CDR1 is SNHLY, CDR2 FYNNEI. The CDR3 sequence is 16 residues long.

This clonotype appeared many times. This chain connects TRBV4-1 to TRBJ2-6; D is unresolved. V was pared by 4 bases and J by 2 bases, with 12 bases between. Germline V gene sequence: CDR1 MGHRA, CDR2 YSYEKL. CDR3 length: 16 amino acids. In DNA form, the CDR3 reads TGCGCCAGCAGCCTGAGCGAGACAACTGGGGCCAACGTCCTGACTTTC. Amino acid sequence: CASSLSETTGANVLTF.

The table lists this clonotype with a few counts. The chain recombines TRBV20-1 with TRBJ2-3; 7 bases line up with TRBD1. The CDR3 is 13 residues long. The germline gives CDR1 DFQATT, CDR2 SNEGSKA (reference sequence). V trimming: 3 bases; J trimming: 6 bases; junction bases outside the gene matches: 6. This chain's CDR3 is CSASEGAMDTQYF. The CDR3 nucleotides read TGCAGTGCTAGTGAGGGGGCGATGGATACGCAGTATTTT.

The gene calls are TRBV12-3 or TRBV12-4 and TRBJ1-1, with D perhaps matching TRBD1 (6 bases). Deletions cut 5 bases from V and 6 bases from J, with 16 bases between. The CDR3 spans 14 residues. CDR3 region: CASSLGGLGAEAFF. The CDR3 coding sequence is TGTGCCAGCAGTCTAGGGGGTCTTGGGGCTGAAGCTTTCTTT.